The subject of this entry is one T cell receptor (beta chain). These data come from a study of shared clonotypes between healthy human individuals. The repertoire was sequenced with immunoSEQ multiplex PCR; TCRdb's copy has only in-frame clones and lacks some. This sample carries roughly 2.6 million clones, more than 80% of them seen once, and the ten largest clones take around 0.14%. CDR1 and CDR2 from the germline V gene are SGHTS and YDEGEE. The germline V and J ends were trimmed by 4 bases and 3 bases, with 11 bases remaining between them. This CDR3 contains 15 residues. The receptor was isolated from a man younger than 30 in good health. The source material was naive CD4+ T cells sorted from blood. Subset noted: CD45RA+ positively selected. The chain has TRBV5-8 and TRBJ1-6; D not resolved. The CDR3 DNA sequence: TGTGCCAGCAGCCCTGTGGGGTTCTATAATTCACCCCTCCACTTT. Translated, it gives CASSPVGFYNSPLHF.